The clone carrying this TCR beta chain was observed a few times. This sample was included in a study of T-cell memory formation after mild COVID-19. Per germline, CDR1 SEHNR and CDR2 FQNEAQ (reference sequence). Trimming removed 3 bases from V and 3 bases from J, with 18 bases in between. The CDR3 covers 16 residues. From the 5' RACE reads, TCRdb called clonotypes with MiXCR, one entry per CDR3 protein. The data hold about 340,000 distinct CDR3 sequences, with around 20% observed a single time. The chain is built from TRBV7-9 and TRBJ2-7; tentative D call: TRBD1 (6 bases). Sample: PBMCs or a T cell subset sorted from them (not recorded which). This clonotype was sampled from an adult woman who had mild COVID-19 (a few samples of this study predate the infection). Cell type and time point are not known. The CDR3, as DNA: TGTGCCAGCAGCTTGGTCGGATCAGGGGCTTTCTACGAGCAGTACTTC. Translation gives CASSLVGSGAFYEQYF.